This record covers a single T cell receptor (beta chain). Clones were sequenced by immunoSEQ multiplex PCR, and TCRdb holds only the in-frame ones, with some missing. The sample has just over 95,000 clones, 87% seen once. The data were taken from a study of blood T cell repertoires in COVID-19. CDR1 is SGHDN and CDR2 is FVKESK in the germline V gene. The CDR3 is 13 residues long. The V end lost 7 bases, the J end lost 8 bases, and 15 bases lay between the germline ends. Material for sequencing was peripheral blood. This chain joins TRBV14 and TRBJ1-3; TRBD1 might be the D (6 bases). This sequence originates from a human donor in a cohort sampled during active COVID-19. The CDR3 DNA follows: TGTGCCAGCACCCTGAACAGGGCGGACACCATATATTTT. Translating gives CASTLNRADTIYF.